This TCR beta chain was captured by sequencing in a study of radiotherapy plus CTLA-4 blockade in lung cancer. Across the study: Disease control reached over 30%, with objective responses in around 20%.

Trimming removed 1 base from V and 5 bases from J, with 6 bases in between. CDR3 length: 13 residues. Germline loops: CDR1 LGHNA, CDR2 YSLEER. About this clone itself: Its matching antigen is unknown.

General observations from the study: Some TCR clones had been derived from tumors. These clones expanded in peripheral blood after radiotherapy plus ipilimumab.

Assay: immunoSEQ multiplex PCR; the TCRdb copy retains only in-frame clones and omits some. The repertoire consists of roughly 59,000 clones, with about 72% occurring once and the leading ten covering approximately 8.3%. This TCR came from a human donor with non-small cell lung cancer whose response to radiotherapy plus ipilimumab could not be evaluated. The source was peripheral blood, collected from a patient treated with radiotherapy plus ipilimumab. This rearrangement joins TRBV4-3 to TRBJ1-5, with unresolved D. CDR3 in amino acids: CASSQVRDQPQHF. DNA for the CDR3: TGCGCCAGCAGCCAAGTACGGGATCAGCCCCAGCATTTT.